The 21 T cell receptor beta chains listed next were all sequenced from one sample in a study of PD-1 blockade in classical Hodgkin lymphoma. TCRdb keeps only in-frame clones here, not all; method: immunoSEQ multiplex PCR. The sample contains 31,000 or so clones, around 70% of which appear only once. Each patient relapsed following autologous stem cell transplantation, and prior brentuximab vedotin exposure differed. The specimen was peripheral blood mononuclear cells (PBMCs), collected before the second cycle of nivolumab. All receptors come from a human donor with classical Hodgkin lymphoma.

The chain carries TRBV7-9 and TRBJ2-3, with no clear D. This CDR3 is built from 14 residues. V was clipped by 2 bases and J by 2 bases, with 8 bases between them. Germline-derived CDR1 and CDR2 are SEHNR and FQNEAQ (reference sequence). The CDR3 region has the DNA TGTGCCAGCAGCTTAAATAGCAACACAGATACGCAGTATTTT. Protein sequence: CASSLNSNTDTQYF.

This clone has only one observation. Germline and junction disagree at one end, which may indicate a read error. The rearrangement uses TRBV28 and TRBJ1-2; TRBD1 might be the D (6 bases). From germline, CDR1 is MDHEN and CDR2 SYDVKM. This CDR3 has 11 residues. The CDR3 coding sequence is TGTGCCAGCAGGAGACAGGACCGGTTCTCCTTC. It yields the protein CASRRQDRFSF.

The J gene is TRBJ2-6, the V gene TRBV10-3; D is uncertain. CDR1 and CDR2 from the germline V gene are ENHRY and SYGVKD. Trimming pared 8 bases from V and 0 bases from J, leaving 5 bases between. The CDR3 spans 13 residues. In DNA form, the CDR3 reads TGTGCCATCGGAGCCTCTGGGGCCAACGTCCTGACTTTC. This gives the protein CAIGASGANVLTF.

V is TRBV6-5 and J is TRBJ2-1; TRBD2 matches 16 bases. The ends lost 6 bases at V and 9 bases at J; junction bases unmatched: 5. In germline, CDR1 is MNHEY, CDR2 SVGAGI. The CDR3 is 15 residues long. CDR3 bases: TGTGCCAGCAGGGGACTAGCGGGAGGGCATCCTGAGCAGTTCTTC. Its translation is CASRGLAGGHPEQFF.

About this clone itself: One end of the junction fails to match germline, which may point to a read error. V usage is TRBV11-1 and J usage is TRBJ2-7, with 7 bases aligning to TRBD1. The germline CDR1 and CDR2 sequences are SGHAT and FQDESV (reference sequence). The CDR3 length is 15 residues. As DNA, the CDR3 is TGTGCCAGCAGCCTAGCCCAGGGGGTCTCCTACGAGCAGTACTTC. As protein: CASSLAQGVSYEQYF.

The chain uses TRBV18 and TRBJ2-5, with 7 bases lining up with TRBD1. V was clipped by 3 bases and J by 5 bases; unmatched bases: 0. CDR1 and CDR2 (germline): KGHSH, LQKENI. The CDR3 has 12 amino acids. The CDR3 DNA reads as TGTGCCAGCTCACCGACAGGGGAGACCCAGTACTTC. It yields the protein CASSPTGETQYF.

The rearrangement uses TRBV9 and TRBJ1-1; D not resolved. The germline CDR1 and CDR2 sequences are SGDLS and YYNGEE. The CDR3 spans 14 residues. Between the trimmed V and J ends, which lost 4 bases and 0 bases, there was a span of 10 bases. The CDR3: CASSTDPLNTEAFF. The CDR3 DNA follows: TGTGCCAGCAGCACGGACCCCCTGAACACTGAAGCTTTCTTT.

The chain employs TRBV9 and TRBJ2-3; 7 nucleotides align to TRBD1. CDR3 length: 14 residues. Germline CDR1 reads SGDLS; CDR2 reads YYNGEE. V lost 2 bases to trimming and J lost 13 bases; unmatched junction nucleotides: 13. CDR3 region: CASSVGTAPRYKYF. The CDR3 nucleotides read TGTGCCAGCAGCGTCGGGACAGCCCCAAGGTACAAGTATTTT.

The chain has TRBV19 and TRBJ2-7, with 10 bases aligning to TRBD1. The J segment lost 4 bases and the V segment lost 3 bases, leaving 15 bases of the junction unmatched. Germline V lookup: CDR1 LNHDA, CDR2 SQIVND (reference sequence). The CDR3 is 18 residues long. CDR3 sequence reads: CASSMSRDRGVPYYEQYF. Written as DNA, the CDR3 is TGTGCCAGTAGTATGTCCCGGGACAGGGGTGTCCCCTATTACGAGCAGTACTTC.

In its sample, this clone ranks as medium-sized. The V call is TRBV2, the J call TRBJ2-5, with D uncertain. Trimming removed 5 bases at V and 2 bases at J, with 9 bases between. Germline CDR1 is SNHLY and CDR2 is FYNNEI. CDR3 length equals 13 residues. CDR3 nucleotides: TGTGCCAGCAGTCGGCAGCAGCAAGAGACCCAGTACTTC. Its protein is CASSRQQQETQYF. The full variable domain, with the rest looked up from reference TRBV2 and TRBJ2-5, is EPEVTQTPSHQVTQMGQEVILRCVPISNHLYFYWYRQILGQKVEFLVSFYNNEISEKSEIFDDQFSVERPDGSNFTLKIRSTKLEDSAMYFCASSRQQQETQYFGPGTRLLVL.

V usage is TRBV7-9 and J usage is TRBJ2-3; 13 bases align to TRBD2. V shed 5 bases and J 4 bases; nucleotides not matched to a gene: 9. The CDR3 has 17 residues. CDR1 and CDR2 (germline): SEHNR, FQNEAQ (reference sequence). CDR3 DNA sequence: TGTGCCAGCAGCCATATTTCGACTAGCGGGGGGTCAGATACGCAGTATTTT. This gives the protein CASSHISTSGGSDTQYF.

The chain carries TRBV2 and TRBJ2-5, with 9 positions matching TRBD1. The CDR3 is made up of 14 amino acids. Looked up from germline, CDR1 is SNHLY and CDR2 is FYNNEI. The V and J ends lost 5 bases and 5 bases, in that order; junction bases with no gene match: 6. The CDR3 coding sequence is TGTGCCAGCAGTCCGGGACAGGGTTCGGAGACCCAGTACTTC. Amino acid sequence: CASSPGQGSETQYF.

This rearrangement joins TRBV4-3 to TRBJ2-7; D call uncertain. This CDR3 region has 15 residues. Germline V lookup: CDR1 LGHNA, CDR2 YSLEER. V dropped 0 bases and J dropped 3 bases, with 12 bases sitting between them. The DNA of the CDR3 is TGCGCCAGCAGCCAAGACACTGCCAGCGACTACGAGCAGTACTTC. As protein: CASSQDTASDYEQYF.

This CDR3 is CASSPGVGIPYGYTF. In DNA form, the CDR3 reads TGTGCCAGCAGCCCTGGGGTCGGGATTCCCTATGGCTACACCTTC. The chain links TRBV5-5 to TRBJ1-2; D call uncertain. The V end was cut by 4 bases, the J end by 4 bases, with 17 bases between. The CDR3 extends over 15 amino acids. Germline V gene data show CDR1 as SGHKS and CDR2 as YYEKEE (reference sequence).

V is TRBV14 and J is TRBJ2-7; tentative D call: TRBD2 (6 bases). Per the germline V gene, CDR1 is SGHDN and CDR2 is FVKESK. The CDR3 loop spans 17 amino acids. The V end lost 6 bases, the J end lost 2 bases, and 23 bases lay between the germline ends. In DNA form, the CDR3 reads TGTGCCAGCAGTTCCCTGATCGGGAGCGGGTTCGCCTACGAGCAGTACTTC. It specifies CASSSLIGSGFAYEQYF.

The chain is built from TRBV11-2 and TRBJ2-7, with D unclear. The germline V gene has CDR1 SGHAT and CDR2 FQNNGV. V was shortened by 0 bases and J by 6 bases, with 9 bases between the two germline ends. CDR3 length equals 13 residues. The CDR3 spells CASSLEVTSEQYF. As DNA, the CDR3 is TGTGCCAGCAGCTTAGAAGTTACCTCCGAGCAGTACTTC.

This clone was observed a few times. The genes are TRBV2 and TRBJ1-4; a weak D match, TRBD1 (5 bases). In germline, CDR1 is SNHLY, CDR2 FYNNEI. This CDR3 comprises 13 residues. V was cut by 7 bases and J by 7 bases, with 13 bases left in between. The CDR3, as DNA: TGTGCCAGCAACAGGTTTCAGGTTGAAAAACTGTTTTTT. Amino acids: CASNRFQVEKLFF.

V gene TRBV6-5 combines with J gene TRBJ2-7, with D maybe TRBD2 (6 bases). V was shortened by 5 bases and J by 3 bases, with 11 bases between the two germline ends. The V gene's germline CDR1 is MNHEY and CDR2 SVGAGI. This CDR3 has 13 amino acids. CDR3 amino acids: CASSPGLIYEQYF. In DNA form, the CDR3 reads TGTGCCAGCAGTCCGGGACTGATCTACGAGCAGTACTTC.

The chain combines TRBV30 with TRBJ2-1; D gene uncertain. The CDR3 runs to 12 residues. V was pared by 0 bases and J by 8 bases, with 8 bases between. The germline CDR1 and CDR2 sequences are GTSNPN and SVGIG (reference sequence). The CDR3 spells CAWSVVGYEQFF. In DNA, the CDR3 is TGTGCCTGGAGTGTTGTCGGTTATGAGCAGTTCTTC.

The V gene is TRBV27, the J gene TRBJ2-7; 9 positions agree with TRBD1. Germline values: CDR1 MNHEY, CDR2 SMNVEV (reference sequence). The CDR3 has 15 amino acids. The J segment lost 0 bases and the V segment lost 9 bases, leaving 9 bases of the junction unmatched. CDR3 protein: CASMYGTGSSYEQYF. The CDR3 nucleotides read TGTGCCAGTATGTACGGGACAGGGTCCTCCTACGAGCAGTACTTC.

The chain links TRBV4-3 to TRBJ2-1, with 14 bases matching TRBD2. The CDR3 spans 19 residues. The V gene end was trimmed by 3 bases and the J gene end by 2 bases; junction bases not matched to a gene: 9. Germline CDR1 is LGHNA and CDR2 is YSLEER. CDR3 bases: TGCGCCAGCAGCCAGATGACTAGCGGGAGGGTACCCCCCTACAATGAGCAGTTCTTC. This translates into CASSQMTSGRVPPYNEQFF.